The 28 T cell receptor beta chains below all came from one sample that was sequenced in a study of T cell changes during pregnancy in multiple sclerosis (dated by TCRdb to the late 2010s). The method was the immunoSEQ multiplex PCR assay. The source is immuneACCESS, and TCRdb retained only in-frame sequences with V and J called. Part of the clones is not carried over; for the studies checked, unresolved V genes explain less than half of this, and the remainder is unexplained. The sample table contains about 100,000 clones; only one count was recorded for roughly 90% of them. About 2% of the sample is held by the ten biggest clonotypes. Material: peripheral blood, obtained after pregnancy. These receptors all come from a female donor with multiple sclerosis, enrolled in a pregnancy study.

The genes are TRBV28 and TRBJ1-2, with D unresolved. V lost 1 base and J 8 bases, leaving 8 bases between the germline ends. This CDR3 spans 12 amino acids. Germline CDR1 is MDHEN and CDR2 is SYDVKM. The CDR3 region is CASSLSPGGYTF. Written as DNA, the CDR3 is TGTGCCAGCAGTTTATCGCCCGGGGGCTACACCTTC.

This sequence joins TRBV19 and TRBJ1-2; weak D call: TRBD1 (5 bases). Germline assignment: CDR1 LNHDA and CDR2 SQIVND (reference sequence). With 2 bases removed from V and 2 bases from J, the gap between germline ends came to 9 bases. The length of the CDR3 is 14 residues. This CDR3 reads CASSIIAGNYGYTF. The CDR3 nucleotides are TGTGCCAGTAGTATAATCGCAGGGAACTATGGCTACACCTTC.

In its sample, this clone was seen once. The chain joins TRBV27 to TRBJ2-3, with D perhaps TRBD2 (6 bases). V was cut by 5 bases and J by 3 bases, with 15 bases left in between. This CDR3 has 15 amino acids. In germline, CDR1 is MNHEY, CDR2 SMNVEV (reference sequence). CDR3 residues: CASSLRDRGTDTQYF. CDR3 coding DNA: TGTGCCAGCAGTCTCCGGGACCGGGGGACAGATACGCAGTATTTT.

CDR3 DNA: TGTGCCAGTAGCCGAACAGGGATTACGGAAGAGACCCAGTACTTC. Protein sequence: CASSRTGITEETQYF. The rearrangement joins TRBV19 to TRBJ2-5, with D possibly being TRBD1 (6 bases). V was shortened by 6 bases and J by 3 bases, with 17 bases between the two germline ends. The CDR3 consists of 15 residues. CDR1 LNHDA and CDR2 SQIVND come from the germline V gene (reference sequence).

The chain links TRBV9 to TRBJ1-1, with D tentatively TRBD1 (6 bases). The V and J ends lost 6 bases and 4 bases respectively, with 19 bases between them. The CDR3 loop spans 15 amino acids. Germline-derived CDR1 and CDR2 are SGDLS and YYNGEE. The CDR3 spells CASNLLGGGGTEAFF. The DNA of the CDR3 is TGTGCCAGCAACCTGCTTGGAGGGGGGGGCACTGAAGCTTTCTTT.

This rearrangement joins TRBV29-1 to TRBJ1-1; a weak D match, TRBD1 (6 bases). The CDR3 extends over 14 amino acids. Germline values: CDR1 SQVTM, CDR2 ANQGSEA. V dropped 7 bases and J dropped 0 bases, with 15 bases sitting between them. CDR3 protein: CSALGGDLNTEAFF. CDR3 bases: TGCAGCGCATTAGGGGGGGATTTGAACACTGAAGCTTTCTTT.

This clone was picked up one time. The chain couples TRBV11-3 to TRBJ1-5, with TRBD1 matching 8 bases. Germline V lookup: CDR1 SGHNT, CDR2 YENEEA. The CDR3 has 13 residues. With 6 bases clipped from V and 4 bases from J, the junction kept 2 bases outside the gene matches. The CDR3 here is CASRDRGNQPQHF. CDR3 in DNA: TGTGCCAGCAGAGACAGGGGTAATCAGCCCCAGCATTTT.

The chain recombines TRBV7-9 with TRBJ2-2; 10 bases agree with TRBD2. CDR1 SEHNR and CDR2 FQNEAQ come from the germline V gene (reference sequence). J lost 6 bases, V lost 2 bases, and 3 bases had no gene match. This CDR3 contains 15 residues. The CDR3 DNA sequence: TGTGCCAGCAGCTTACTAGCGGGAGTATCCGGGGAGCTGTTTTTT. Translation: CASSLLAGVSGELFF.

This clone has more than one count but fewer than ten. CDR3 protein: CASNHRGPYYGYTF. The CDR3 DNA is TGTGCCAGTAACCACAGGGGACCATACTATGGCTACACCTTC. The chain is built from TRBV19 and TRBJ1-2; 7 positions agree with TRBD1. Germline V gives CDR1 LNHDA, CDR2 SQIVND (reference sequence). The CDR3 runs 14 residues. The trim removed 7 bases at V and 3 bases at J, leaving 8 bases unmatched.

J is TRBJ1-1 and V is TRBV28; D remains unclear. The CDR3 sequence is 13 residues long. V lost 3 bases to trimming and J lost 8 bases, with 13 bases between them. Germline lookup yields CDR1 MDHEN and CDR2 SYDVKM. CDR3 residues: CASSLTGWIEAFF. The CDR3 nucleotides read TGTGCCAGCAGTTTGACCGGGTGGATCGAAGCTTTCTTT.

The J gene is TRBJ1-2, the V gene TRBV30, with D perhaps matching TRBD1 (5 bases). This CDR3 region has 15 residues. CDR1 is GTSNPN, CDR2 SVGIG, per germline (reference sequence). Trimming shortened V by 1 base and J by 4 bases, and 16 bases separated the two germline ends. The CDR3 sequence is CAWSERRDSGYGYTF. DNA for the CDR3: TGTGCCTGGAGTGAACGCCGGGACTCGGGCTATGGCTACACCTTC.

The J gene is TRBJ1-2, the V gene TRBV4-3; 7 bases line up with TRBD1. Germline V gives CDR1 LGHNA, CDR2 YSLEER. Trimming removed 0 bases from V and 4 bases from J; junction bases left unmatched: 8. CDR3 length: 16 residues. CDR3 loop: CASSQDTGAIPYGYTF. CDR3 nucleotide sequence: TGCGCCAGCAGCCAAGACACAGGGGCCATCCCCTATGGCTACACCTTC.

J is TRBJ1-2 and V is TRBV4-3; TRBD1 agrees at 11 bases. CDR3 length equals 15 residues. The J segment lost 5 bases and the V segment lost 3 bases, leaving 5 bases of the junction unmatched. Germline-derived CDR1 and CDR2 are LGHNA and YSLEER. CDR3 amino acids: CASSQDRGLGYGYTF. The CDR3 DNA is TGCGCCAGCAGCCAGGACAGGGGGCTTGGATATGGCTACACCTTC.

V is TRBV7-2 and J is TRBJ1-2; 7 nucleotides line up with TRBD1. The CDR3 length is 15 residues. With 6 bases clipped from V and 1 base from J, the junction kept 8 bases outside the gene matches. The germline V gene has CDR1 SGHTA and CDR2 FQGNSA. The CDR3 loop reads CASSPRQGLNYGYTF. CDR3 nucleotides: TGTGCCAGCAGTCCTCGACAGGGCCTTAACTATGGCTACACCTTC.

This clone appeared once. The V call is TRBV28, the J call TRBJ2-7; D perhaps matches TRBD2 (7 bases). Germline loops: CDR1 MDHEN, CDR2 SYDVKM. Trimming shortened V by 6 bases and J by 7 bases, and 31 bases separated the two germline ends. The CDR3 is 18 amino acids. In nucleotides, the CDR3 is TGTGCCAGCAGAATGGGGGGCGCGGGAGTCGGATCAGCGGGGGAGCAGTACTTC. Protein: CASRMGGAGVGSAGEQYF.

This clone showed up just a few times. The genes are TRBV7-8 and TRBJ2-7, with D possibly being TRBD2 (5 bases). The CDR3 totals 13 residues. Trimming removed 3 bases from V and 7 bases from J, with 13 bases in between. The germline gives CDR1 SGHVS, CDR2 FQNEAQ. The CDR3 coding sequence is TGTGCCAGCAGCTTGGTTGAGACGGGAGAGCAGTACTTC. It codes for CASSLVETGEQYF.

The rearrangement links TRBV5-4 to TRBJ2-5; TRBD1 is a possible D gene (6 bases). The CDR3 length is 15 residues. Germline loops: CDR1 SGHNT, CDR2 YYREEE (reference sequence). V lost 0 bases and J lost 4, with 13 bases in between. The CDR3 bases are TGTGCCAGCAGCTTGGCCTCAGGGGAACGAGAGACCCAGTACTTC. Protein product: CASSLASGERETQYF.

The chain recombines TRBV7-9 with TRBJ1-5; D is possibly TRBD1 (5 bases). Germline V gene data show CDR1 as SEHNR and CDR2 as FQNEAQ (reference sequence). This CDR3 is built from 14 residues. Trimming removed 1 base at V and 6 bases at J, with 10 bases between. The CDR3 DNA reads TGTGCCAGCAGCTTAGAGGGCAGGGTTCAGCCCCAGCATTTT. It codes for CASSLEGRVQPQHF. Looking up the rest from reference TRBV7-9 and TRBJ1-5 gives the full variable domain: DTGVSQNPRHKITKRGQNVTFRCDPISEHNRLYWYRQTLGQGPEFLTYFQNEAQLEKSRLLSDRFSAERPKGSFSTLEIQRTEQGDSAMYLCASSLEGRVQPQHFGDGTRLSIL.

The chain combines TRBV6-5 with TRBJ1-1, with 9 bases that match TRBD1. Germline CDR1 and CDR2: MNHEY and SVGAGI. With V trimmed by 6 bases and J by 6 bases, 5 bases remained unmatched. The CDR3 length is 13 residues. CDR3 bases: TGTGCCAGCAGCCTCACAGGGGGCCCTGAAGCTTTCTTT. It codes for CASSLTGGPEAFF.

The chain uses TRBV6-1 and TRBJ1-5, with a possible D match to TRBD1 (5 bases). The CDR3 is 15 amino acids. Germline CDR1 is MNHNS and CDR2 is SASEGT. V shed 7 bases and J shed 0 bases, with 13 bases lying between them. The CDR3 DNA is TGTGCCAGCACCGTCGCGGGGGGTAGCAATCAGCCCCAGCATTTT. This sequence encodes CASTVAGGSNQPQHF.

This clone was detected only a few times. V usage is TRBV7-9 and J usage is TRBJ1-5, with 9 bases that match TRBD1. V lost 5 bases, J lost 5 bases, and 13 bases stayed unmatched. The germline V gene has CDR1 SEHNR and CDR2 FQNEAQ (reference sequence). The CDR3 covers 17 residues. In DNA, the CDR3 is TGTGCCAGCAGCGCCGGGACAGGGTGGGATTTGGATCAGCCCCAGCATTTT. This sequence encodes CASSAGTGWDLDQPQHF.

As regards this clone: The junction does not match germline at one end; this may be a read error. The chain joins TRBV7-3 to TRBJ2-1, with TRBD2 matching over 15 bases. The CDR3 covers 17 residues. Per germline, CDR1 SGHTA and CDR2 FQGTGA. CDR3 loop: CASSITRTSGGANEQFF. CDR3 in DNA: TGTGCCAGCAGCATAACACGGACTAGCGGGGGGGCTAATGAGCAGTTCTTC. Full variable domain (rest looked up from reference TRBV7-3 and TRBJ2-1): GAGVSQTPSNKVTEKGKYVELRCDPISGHTALYWYRQSLGQGPEFLIYFQGTGAADDSGLPNDRFFAVRPEGSVSTLKIQRTERGDSAVYLCASSITRTSGGANEQFFGPGTRLTVL.

The chain recombines TRBV30 with TRBJ1-2; 7 nucleotides line up with TRBD1. V lost 5 bases and J lost 0; bases outside the gene matches: 3. The germline gives CDR1 GTSNPN, CDR2 SVGIG (reference sequence). This CDR3 region has 13 residues. The CDR3 DNA follows: TGTGCCTGGGGTACAGGGGCTAACTATGGCTACACCTTC. Amino acids: CAWGTGANYGYTF.

The chain combines TRBV6-5 with TRBJ1-2; maybe TRBD1 (6 bases). The germline gives CDR1 MNHEY, CDR2 SVGAGI. CDR3 length: 16 amino acids. The germline V and J ends were trimmed by 4 bases and 7 bases, with 22 bases remaining between them. CDR3 sequence: CASSSLRQVRLPGYTF. The DNA of the CDR3 is TGTGCCAGCAGTTCCCTGAGACAGGTCCGCCTGCCTGGCTACACCTTC.

This rearrangement joins TRBV2 to TRBJ1-5; D is possibly TRBD1 (6 bases). The V and J ends lost 0 bases and 2 bases respectively, with 11 bases between them. The CDR3 spans 16 residues. Germline-derived CDR1 and CDR2 are SNHLY and FYNNEI. The CDR3 is CASSEAQGARNQPQHF. The CDR3 DNA is TGTGCCAGCAGTGAAGCACAGGGCGCGCGCAATCAGCCCCAGCATTTT.

The chain recombines TRBV11-3 with TRBJ2-3, with 11 bases matching TRBD2. After removal of 4 bases from V and 5 bases from J, the junction contained 5 bases not matched to a gene. The CDR3 is made up of 15 amino acids. The germline gives CDR1 SGHNT, CDR2 YENEEA. Here the CDR3 reads CASSWGTSGRDTQYF. DNA for the CDR3: TGTGCCAGCAGCTGGGGCACTAGCGGGAGAGATACGCAGTATTTT.

The CDR3 nucleotides are TGTGCCAGCAGCCAAGGGACAGGGAGCGGAGACAATAATTCACCCCTCCACTTT. As protein: CASSQGTGSGDNNSPLHF. The rearrangement joins TRBV4-2 to TRBJ1-6, with TRBD1 matching 8 bases. The junction had 10 bases not matched to a gene; V was cut back by 1 base and J by 5 bases. Germline values: CDR1 LGHNA, CDR2 YNFKEQ. The CDR3 is 18 amino acids.

The chain employs TRBV14 and TRBJ1-2; no clear D gene. Germline V gives CDR1 SGHDN, CDR2 FVKESK. V was shortened by 2 bases and J by 4 bases, with 14 bases between the two germline ends. This CDR3 comprises 15 residues. This chain's CDR3 is CASSQREGWVYGYTF. The CDR3 DNA sequence: TGTGCCAGCAGCCAAAGAGAGGGATGGGTCTATGGCTACACCTTC.